Listed here is a single TCR beta chain. Its specificity is not known. Repertoires were generated with immunoSEQ multiplex PCR, while TCRdb's copy carries only in-frame clones and drops some. The table lists some 90,000 clones, under 95% of them singletons, with about 1.6% in the top ten. This sample was included in a study of OX40 agonist ivuxolimab in advanced cancers. In the study overall: Participants, roughly 80% male, averaged roughly 60 years of age, ranging from roughly 20 to 80. Two cutaneous melanoma patients and one hepatocellular carcinoma patient, three in all, had partial responses.

In germline, CDR1 is SGHNT, CDR2 YYREEE (reference sequence). V was pared by 0 bases and J by 0 bases, with 4 bases between. This CDR3 spans 13 amino acids. Study-wide results and limits: Some of the nonresponding patients also showed low levels of normalized T-cell clonal expansion. In general, CD8+ T cells held more expanded clones than CD4+ did, on average.

The input for sequencing was CD4+ or CD8+ T cells sorted from blood, taken in a trial of the OX40 agonist ivuxolimab. This clonotype was obtained from an adult with an advanced solid tumor such as melanoma, head and neck, liver or kidney cancer. This chain joins TRBV5-4 and TRBJ2-7; D gene ambiguous. In DNA, the CDR3 is TGTGCCAGCAGCTTGGCCGGCTCCTACGAGCAGTACTTC. It encodes CASSLAGSYEQYF.